The 6 T cell receptor beta chains presented below share a single source sample, sequenced in a study of post-analysis software for immune sequencing data. Study-wide results and limits: TRBV5-6, TRBV5-1 and TRBV20-1 were among roughly five TRBV segments more frequent in patients than controls.

The authors incorporated unique molecular identifiers into the TCR beta cDNA libraries. From the PCR reads, TCRdb called clonotypes with MiXCR, one entry per CDR3 protein. The data contain about 770,000 distinct CDR3 sequences, 40% to 55% of them singletons. The antigens these receptors bind are not known. The sequencing input was blood. Source of these receptors: a girl under 18 with multiple sclerosis.

The V call is TRBV11-3, the J call TRBJ2-6, with D perhaps matching TRBD2 (5 bases). Trimming removed 5 bases at V and 3 bases at J, with 17 bases between. From germline, CDR1 is SGHNT and CDR2 YENEEA. The CDR3 spans 17 residues. CDR3 DNA: TGTGCCAGCAGCCTCCTCTTACCGAGGGTTGGGGCCAACGTCCTGACTTTC. It encodes CASSLLLPRVGANVLTF.

The V gene is TRBV28, the J gene TRBJ2-1, with TRBD1 identical over 7 bases. The CDR3 covers 16 residues. Germline-derived CDR1 and CDR2 are MDHEN and SYDVKM. After removal of 5 bases from V and 3 bases from J, the junction contained 10 bases not matched to a gene. The CDR3, as DNA: TGTGCCAGCAGTCGGGGACAGTCCCTGGGCTACAATGAGCAGTTCTTC. It yields the protein CASSRGQSLGYNEQFF.

This clonotype was observed a handful of times. The chain links TRBV6-5 to TRBJ2-1; 8 nucleotides agree with TRBD2. The germline V gene encodes CDR1 MNHEY and CDR2 SVGAGI. After removal of 2 bases from V and 0 bases from J, the junction contained 9 bases not matched to a gene. The CDR3 has 18 amino acids. CDR3 residues: CASSYPSRAGASYNEQFF. CDR3 sequence (DNA): TGTGCCAGCAGTTACCCGTCGAGAGCGGGAGCCTCCTACAATGAGCAGTTCTTC.

The rearrangement uses TRBV25-1 and TRBJ2-3; TRBD1 agrees at 7 bases. There are 16 residues in the CDR3. V was clipped by 4 bases and J by 0 bases; unmatched bases: 7. Germline V gene lookup returns CDR1 MGHDK and CDR2 SYGVNS. The CDR3 loop reads CASSGLTGFSTDTQYF. The DNA for the CDR3 is TGTGCCAGCAGTGGTCTGACAGGGTTTAGCACAGATACGCAGTATTTT.

The chain is built from TRBV12-3 or TRBV12-4 and TRBJ1-2; 8 nucleotides match TRBD1. CDR3 length equals 16 residues. The V gene end was trimmed by 3 bases and the J gene end by 4 bases; junction bases not matched to a gene: 10. In nucleotides, the CDR3 is TGTGCCAGCAGTTTGTCGGGACAGGATCCTGGCTATGGCTACACCTTC. Encoded protein: CASSLSGQDPGYGYTF.

This clonotype came up a few times. V usage is TRBV20-1 and J usage is TRBJ2-1; D uncertain. The germline V and J ends were trimmed by 6 bases and 0 bases, with 12 bases remaining between them. The CDR3 is 14 amino acids. CDR1 and CDR2 (germline): DFQATT, SNEGSKA (reference sequence). The CDR3 region has the DNA TGCAGTGCCCCGGGTCCGTACTCCTACAATGAGCAGTTCTTC. This gives the protein CSAPGPYSYNEQFF.